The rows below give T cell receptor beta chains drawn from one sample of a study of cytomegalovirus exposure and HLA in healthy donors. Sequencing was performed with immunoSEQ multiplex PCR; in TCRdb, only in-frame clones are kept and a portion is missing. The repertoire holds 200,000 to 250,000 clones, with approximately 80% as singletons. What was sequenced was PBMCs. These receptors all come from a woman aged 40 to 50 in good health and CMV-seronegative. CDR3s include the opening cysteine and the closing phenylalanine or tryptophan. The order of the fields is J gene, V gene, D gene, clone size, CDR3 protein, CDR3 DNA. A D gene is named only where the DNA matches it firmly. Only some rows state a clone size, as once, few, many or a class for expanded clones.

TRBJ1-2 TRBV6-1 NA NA CASTRTDIGGYTF TGTGCCAGCACCAGAACAGATATCGGTGGCTACACCTTC
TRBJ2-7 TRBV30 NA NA CAFSGTEYEQYF TGTGCCTTTAGCGGAACCGAATACGAGCAGTACTTC
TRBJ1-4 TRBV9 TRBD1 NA CASSEGALNEKLFF TGTGCCAGCAGCGAGGGGGCTTTAAATGAAAAACTGTTTTTT
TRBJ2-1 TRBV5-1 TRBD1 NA CASSLDGGQGSNEQFF TGCGCCAGCAGCTTGGATGGAGGACAGGGGTCGAATGAGCAGTTCTTC
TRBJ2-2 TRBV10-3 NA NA CASRTENTGELFF TGTGCCTCGCGGACAGAGAACACCGGGGAGCTGTTTTTT
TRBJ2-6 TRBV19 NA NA CASSIEGGSGANVLTF TGTGCCAGTAGTATAGAAGGGGGCTCTGGGGCCAACGTCCTGACTTTC
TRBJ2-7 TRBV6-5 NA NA CASSYPCSTSYEQYF TGTGCCAGCAGTTACCCCTGTTCCACATCCTACGAGCAGTACTTC
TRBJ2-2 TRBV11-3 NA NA CASSYRADGELFF TGTGCCAGCAGTTACAGGGCTGACGGGGAGCTGTTTTTT
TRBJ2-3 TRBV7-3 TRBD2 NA CASSLMMGGGTDTQYF TGTGCCAGCAGCTTAATGATGGGGGGGGGAACAGATACGCAGTATTTT
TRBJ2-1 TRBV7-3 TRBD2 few CASSLGGLAGSNEQFF TGTGCCAGCAGCTTGGGGGGACTAGCGGGGTCCAATGAGCAGTTCTTC
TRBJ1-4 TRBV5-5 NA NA CASSISSSPPRKLFF TGTGCCAGCAGCATCAGTAGCTCACCTCCACGAAAACTGTTTTTT
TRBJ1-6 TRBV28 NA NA CASKGPTGLGRPDSPLHF TGTGCCAGCAAAGGTCCGACAGGACTAGGTCGGCCGGATTCACCCCTCCACTTT
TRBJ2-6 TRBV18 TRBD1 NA CASSPRSRGGAGANVLTF TGTGCCAGCTCACCAAGGAGTCGAGGGGGCGCAGGGGCCAACGTCCTGACTTTC
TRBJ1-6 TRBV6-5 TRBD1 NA CASSYSQGAGSPLHF TGTGCCAGCAGTTACTCCCAGGGGGCAGGTTCACCCCTCCACTTT
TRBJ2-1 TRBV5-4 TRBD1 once CASSRAQGAIINEQFF TGTGCCAGCAGCAGGGCCCAGGGGGCGATTATAAATGAGCAGTTCTTC
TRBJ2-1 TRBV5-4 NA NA CASSLAVAGSYNEQFF TGTGCCAGCAGCTTGGCCGTCGCAGGATCCTACAATGAGCAGTTCTTC
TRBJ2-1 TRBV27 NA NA CASSLRVHNEQFF TGTGCCAGCAGTCTCCGAGTCCACAATGAGCAGTTCTTC
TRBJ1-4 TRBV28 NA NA CASSRRGREKLFF TGTGCCAGCAGTCGACGAGGGCGGGAAAAACTGTTTTTT
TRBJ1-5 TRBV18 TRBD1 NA CASSPLQGDNQPQHF TGTGCCAGCTCACCGTTACAGGGGGACAATCAGCCCCAGCATTTT
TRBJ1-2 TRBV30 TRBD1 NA CAWGAWDRGNYGYTF TGTGCCTGGGGCGCTTGGGACAGGGGCAACTATGGCTACACCTTC
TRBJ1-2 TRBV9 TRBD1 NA CASSSRTGTDYGYTF TGTGCCAGCAGCTCGAGGACAGGGACCGACTATGGCTACACCTTC
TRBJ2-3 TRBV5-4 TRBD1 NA CASSLPRDRESDTQYF TGTGCCAGCAGCCTCCCGCGGGACAGGGAATCAGATACGCAGTATTTT
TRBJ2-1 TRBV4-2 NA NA CASSLSSVATYNEQFF TGTGCCAGCAGCCTTTCTAGCGTAGCTACCTACAATGAGCAGTTCTTC
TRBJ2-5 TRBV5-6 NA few CASSSRTLDTRLQETQYF TGTGCCAGCAGCTCCCGGACACTGGATACGAGATTACAAGAGACCCAGTACTTC
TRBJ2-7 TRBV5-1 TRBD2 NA CASSLGLGSYEQYF TGCGCCAGCAGCCTGGGACTAGGATCCTACGAGCAGTACTTC
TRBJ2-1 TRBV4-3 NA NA CASSPEGGQIYNEQFF TGCGCCAGCAGCCCAGAGGGGGGACAGATATACAATGAGCAGTTCTTC
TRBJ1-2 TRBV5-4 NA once CASSSSETYGYTF TGTGCCAGCAGCTCCAGCGAAACCTATGGCTACACCTTC
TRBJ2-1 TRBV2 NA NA CASSETGGRLFF TGTGCCAGCAGTGAGACGGGGGGCCGGCTTTTCTTC
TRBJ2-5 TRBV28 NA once CASRTEISQETQYF TGTGCCAGCAGGACAGAAATATCCCAAGAGACCCAGTACTTC
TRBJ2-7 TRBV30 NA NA CAWGLFYEQYF TGTGCCTGGGGACTGTTCTACGAGCAGTACTTC
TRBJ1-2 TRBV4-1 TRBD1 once CASRLRQGGYTF TGCGCCAGCAGGTTAAGACAGGGCGGCTACACCTTC
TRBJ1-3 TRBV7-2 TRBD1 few CASSLDRADSSGNTIYF TGTGCCAGCAGCTTGGACAGGGCAGACTCTTCTGGAAACACCATATATTTT
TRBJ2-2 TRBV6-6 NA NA CASSWTRQAGELFF TGTGCCAGCAGTTGGACCAGACAGGCCGGGGAGCTGTTTTTT
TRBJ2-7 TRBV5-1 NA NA CASSLSTGYEQYF TGCGCCAGCAGCTTGTCTACGGGTTACGAGCAGTACTTC
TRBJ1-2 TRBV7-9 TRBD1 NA CSSSSSGTGTNYGYTF TGTTCCAGCAGCTCCTCGGGGACAGGGACTAACTATGGCTACACCTTC
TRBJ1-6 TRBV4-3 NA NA CASSHVSSYNPPLHF TGCGCCAGCAGCCATGTAAGCTCCTATAATCCACCCCTCCACTTT
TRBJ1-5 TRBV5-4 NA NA CASSRGGANQPQHF TGTGCCAGCAGCCGGGGGGGGGCCAATCAGCCCCAGCATTTT
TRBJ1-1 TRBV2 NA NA CASSAVSGETEAFF TGTGCCAGCAGTGCGGTCTCAGGGGAGACTGAAGCTTTCTTT
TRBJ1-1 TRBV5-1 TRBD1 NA CASSLGTATEAFF TGCGCCAGCAGCTTAGGGACAGCCACTGAAGCTTTCTTT
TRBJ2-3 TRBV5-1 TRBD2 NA CASSWGTSGGAADTQYF TGCGCCAGCAGCTGGGGGACTAGCGGGGGGGCCGCAGATACGCAGTATTTT
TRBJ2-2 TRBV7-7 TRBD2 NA CASSDPGGVTGELFF TGTGCTAGCAGCGACCCGGGGGGTGTCACCGGGGAGCTGTTTTTT
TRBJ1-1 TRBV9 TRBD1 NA CASSVAGDNSEGAAFF TGTGCCAGCAGCGTAGCTGGGGACAACTCAGAGGGGGCAGCTTTCTTT
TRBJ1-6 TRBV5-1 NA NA CASSLESGVGNSPLHF TGCGCCAGCAGCTTGGAGTCGGGGGTTGGGAATTCACCCCTCCACTTT
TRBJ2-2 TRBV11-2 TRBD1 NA CASSSITGTATNTGELFF TGTGCCAGCAGCTCAATAACCGGGACAGCAACGAACACCGGGGAGCTGTTTTTT